The TCR beta chain described here comes from a study of breast tumors, draining lymph nodes, adjacent tissues. Study observations and caveats: Tumor TCR diversity was below lymph nodes but above nontumor tissue. Data only fit, rather than demonstrated, lymph node origin of most tumor T cells.

TCRdb passed the multiplex PCR reads through MiXCR, listing each CDR3 protein once. The table has approximately 120,000 distinct CDR3 sequences, around 21% seen once. This clonotype was seen more than once but under ten times. No antigen is known for it. The lymph nodes were axillary draining lymph nodes from breast cancer patients. This CDR3 is 14 amino acids long. The germline CDR1 and CDR2 sequences are MGHDK and SYGVNS. V lost 3 bases and J 0 bases, leaving 6 bases between the germline ends. The sequence was obtained from a female donor with breast cancer. Some clones in this sample may be carry-over from other donors' samples. Material for sequencing was axillary lymph node tissue. The rearrangement links TRBV25-1 to TRBJ1-3; D unclear. CDR3 sequence reads: CASSDPGSGNTIYF. In DNA form, the CDR3 reads TGTGCCAGCAGTGACCCAGGCTCTGGAAACACCATATATTTT.